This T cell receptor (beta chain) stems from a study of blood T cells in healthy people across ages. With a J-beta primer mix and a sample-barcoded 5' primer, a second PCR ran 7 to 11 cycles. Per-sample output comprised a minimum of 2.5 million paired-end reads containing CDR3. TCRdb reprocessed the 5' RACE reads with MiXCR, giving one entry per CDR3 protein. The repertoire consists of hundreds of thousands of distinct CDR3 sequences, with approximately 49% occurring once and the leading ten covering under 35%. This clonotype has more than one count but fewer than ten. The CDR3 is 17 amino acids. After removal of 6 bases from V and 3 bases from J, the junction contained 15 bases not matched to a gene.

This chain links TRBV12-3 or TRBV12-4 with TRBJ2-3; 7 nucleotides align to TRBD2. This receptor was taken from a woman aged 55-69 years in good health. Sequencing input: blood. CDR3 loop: CASSPPSSGIRTDTQYF. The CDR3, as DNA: TGTGCCAGCAGCCCGCCTTCTAGCGGAATCAGGACAGATACGCAGTATTTT.